This T cell receptor beta chain was recorded in a study of Ad26.COV2.S vaccination and SARS-CoV-2 variants. V was shortened by 8 bases and J by 4 bases, with 6 bases between the two germline ends. Germline loops: CDR1 SNHLY, CDR2 FYNNEI. CDR3 size: 11 residues. Findings of the study overall: Analyses that measured TCR breadth and depth may have underestimated total T cell responses. Reported post-vaccination CD8+ and CD4+ T cell responses to spike showed substantial breadth. Vaccine recipients showed a spike-specific TCR breadth that was higher than in placebo recipients. Similar non-spike TCR breadth was observed in recipients of vaccine and of placebo.

To note about this clone: Its antigen is currently unknown.

The assay was immunoSEQ multiplex PCR, and TCRdb's table has in-frame clones only and misses some. The data hold 180,000 or so clones, with around nine tenths observed a single time. The chain carries TRBV2 and TRBJ1-3; D is unclear. The receptor was derived from a human donor who had recovered from COVID-19. The sequencing here drew on peripheral blood, taken after recovery from COVID-19. CDR3 nucleotide sequence: TGTGCCAGCCACATAGGAAACACCATATATTTT. As protein: CASHIGNTIYF.